Below are 9 T cell receptor beta chains sequenced from a single sample in a study of blood T cell repertoires in COVID-19. TCRdb's table, derived via immunoSEQ multiplex PCR, lists solely in-frame clones and lacks some. This table has some 200,000 clones, around 87% appearing once. The material sequenced was peripheral blood. The receptors come from a man aged 18 to 30 with active or convalescent COVID-19.

The CDR3 region is CASSLELSYEQYV. CDR3 coding DNA: TGCGCCAGCAGCTTGGAACTTTCCTACGAGCAGTACGTC. The chain carries TRBV5-1 and TRBJ2-7; no clear D gene. Looked up from germline, CDR1 is SGHRS and CDR2 is YFSETQ. Trimming removed 0 bases from V and 1 base from J, with 5 bases in between. The CDR3 is made up of 13 amino acids.

This clone turned up a few times. This rearrangement joins TRBV28 to TRBJ2-2; 7 nucleotides align to TRBD2. Germline CDR1 and CDR2: MDHEN and SYDVKM. CDR3 length equals 17 residues. V lost 4 bases to trimming and J lost 0 bases; unmatched junction nucleotides: 8. The CDR3 DNA reads as TGTGCCAGCAGTTCCTCGGGGAGGGCCGCGAACACCGGGGAGCTGTTTTTT. Protein: CASSSSGRAANTGELFF.

J is TRBJ2-3 and V is TRBV11-3; 8 bases agree with TRBD2. CDR1 and CDR2 from the germline V gene are SGHNT and YENEEA. V shed 4 bases, J shed 2 bases, and the junction held 8 bases outside the gene matches. This CDR3 is 16 amino acids long. The CDR3 loop reads CASSSRVAGITDTQYF. CDR3 DNA sequence: TGTGCCAGCAGCTCCCGGGTAGCGGGAATCACAGATACGCAGTATTTT.

V gene TRBV7-5 combines with J gene TRBJ1-2; the D segment call TRBD1 is taken from the table without a DNA check. TRBV7-5 is marked as a pseudogene. The CDR3 has 15 residues. DNA for the CDR3: TGTGCCATCGCCCACCACTGGGACAGGGGGTATGGCTACACCTTC. Amino acid sequence: CAIAHHWDRGYGYTF.

V and J are TRBV5-4 and TRBJ2-2, with 9 positions matching TRBD2. From germline, CDR1 is SGHNT and CDR2 YYREEE (reference sequence). The CDR3 totals 15 residues. Trimming cost V 4 bases and J 6 bases; bases outside gene matches: 7. The CDR3: CASSPRGGAAGELFF. CDR3 nucleotides: TGTGCCAGCAGCCCGCGGGGGGGCGCCGCCGGGGAGCTGTTTTTT.

The chain recombines TRBV15 with TRBJ1-1; possible D gene TRBD1, 5 bases. Germline values: CDR1 LNHNV, CDR2 YYDKDF (reference sequence). The CDR3 spans 15 residues. V was cut by 5 bases and J by 1 base, with 14 bases left in between. CDR3 sequence (DNA): TGTGCCACCAGCCAAATCAGACAGACGAACACTGAAGCTTTCTTT. Encoded protein: CATSQIRQTNTEAFF.

The genes are TRBV18 and TRBJ2-5; 7 bases map to TRBD2. The germline V gene has CDR1 KGHSH and CDR2 LQKENI. Trimming cost V 3 bases and J 4 bases; bases outside gene matches: 5. CDR3 length: 14 residues. The DNA for the CDR3 is TGTGCCAGCTCACCGCGACTAGCAGCAGAGACCCAGTACTTC. Translating gives CASSPRLAAETQYF.

V usage is TRBV5-1 and J usage is TRBJ1-2, with D tentatively TRBD1 (5 bases). Trimming stripped 2 bases from V and 3 bases from J, with 8 bases between. The V gene's germline CDR1 is SGHRS and CDR2 YFSETQ. This CDR3 is 13 amino acids long. CDR3 amino acids: CASSLIQDYGYTF. The CDR3 nucleotides read TGCGCCAGCAGCTTAATACAGGACTATGGCTACACCTTC. Together with reference TRBV5-1 and TRBJ1-2, the CDR3 gives the full variable domain: KAGVTQTPRYLIKTRGQQVTLSCSPISGHRSVSWYQQTPGQGLQFLFEYFSETQRNKGNFPGRFSGRQFSNSRSEMNVSTLELGDSALYLCASSLIQDYGYTFGSGTRLTVV.

This chain connects TRBV20-1 to TRBJ1-1; no firm D call. The V gene's germline CDR1 is DFQATT and CDR2 SNEGSKA (reference sequence). V lost 1 base and J lost 9, with 9 bases in between. This CDR3 spans 11 amino acids. CDR3 sequence: CSARAGSKAFF. The CDR3 region has the DNA TGCAGTGCTAGAGCGGGGTCAAAAGCTTTCTTT.